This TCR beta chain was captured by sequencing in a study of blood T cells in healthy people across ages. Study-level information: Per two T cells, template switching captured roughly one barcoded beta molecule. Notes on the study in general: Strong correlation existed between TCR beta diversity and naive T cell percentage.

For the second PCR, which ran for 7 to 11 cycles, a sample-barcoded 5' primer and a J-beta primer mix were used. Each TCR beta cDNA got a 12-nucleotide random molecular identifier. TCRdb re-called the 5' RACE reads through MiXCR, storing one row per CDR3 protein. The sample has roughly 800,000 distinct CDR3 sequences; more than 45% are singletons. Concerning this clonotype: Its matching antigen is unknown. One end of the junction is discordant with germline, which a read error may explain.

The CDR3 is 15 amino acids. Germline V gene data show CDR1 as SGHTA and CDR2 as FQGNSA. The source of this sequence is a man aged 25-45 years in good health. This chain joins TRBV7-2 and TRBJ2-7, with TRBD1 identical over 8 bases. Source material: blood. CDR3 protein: CASGLVQGAPYEQYF. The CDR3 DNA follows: TGTGCCAGCGGCTTAGTTCAGGGGGCTCCCTACGAGCAGTACTTC.